A selection of T cell receptor beta chains follows, all from one sample in a study of OX40 agonist ivuxolimab in advanced cancers. The repertoire was sequenced with immunoSEQ multiplex PCR; TCRdb's copy has only in-frame clones and lacks some. The profile covers 45,000 to 55,000 clones, with 80% to 90% appearing a single time and approximately 3.2% taken by the ten largest. The sample was CD4+ or CD8+ T cells sorted from blood, taken in a trial of the OX40 agonist ivuxolimab. The source is an adult with an advanced solid tumor such as melanoma, head and neck, liver or kidney cancer. Both conserved end residues are part of each CDR3. The D gene is left open where the match is weak. The size entry is marked missing in some rows and otherwise reads once, few, many or a size class.

D gene,J gene,CDR3 length,clone size,V gene,CDR3 DNA,CDR3 protein
TRBD1,TRBJ2-5,14,-,TRBV7-9,TGTGCCAGCAGCTGGGACAGGGGGCGAGAGACCCAGTACTTC,CASSWDRGRETQYF
TRBD1,TRBJ2-7,14,-,TRBV5-1,TGCGCCAGCAGCTTGAGGGACAGGGGTTACGAGCAGTACTTC,CASSLRDRGYEQYF
TRBD2,TRBJ2-1,15,-,TRBV6-1,TGTGCCAGCAGATCGACTAGCGGCTATAACAATGAGCAGTTCTTC,CASRSTSGYNNEQFF
TRBD1,TRBJ2-2,15,-,TRBV7-3,TGTGCCAGCAGCTTAACGGGACAGGGGATCGGGGAGCTGTTTTTT,CASSLTGQGIGELFF
TRBD1,TRBJ1-6,13,-,TRBV5-1,TGCGCCAGCAGCCCGGACAGGGGTTCACCCCTCCACTTT,CASSPDRGSPLHF
TRBD1,TRBJ1-1,14,-,TRBV18,TGTGCCAGCTCACCACGGAAGGGGGCAATTGAAGCTTTCTTT,CASSPRKGAIEAFF
TRBD1,TRBJ2-4,14,-,TRBV14,TGTGCCAGCAGCCCCACAGGGGGGCAAAACATTCAGTACTTC,CASSPTGGQNIQYF
-,TRBJ1-3,14,once,TRBV10-3,TGTGCCATCAGACCACAGGGATCTGGAAACACCATATATTTT,CAIRPQGSGNTIYF
TRBD2,TRBJ2-3,16,-,TRBV11-3,TGTGCCAGCAGCCACCGGACTAGCGGGGGGACAGATACGCAGTATTTT,CASSHRTSGGTDTQYF
-,TRBJ2-7,14,-,TRBV5-1,TGCGCCAGCAGCTTGGGCCTCCGGGAGTACGAGCAGTACTTC,CASSLGLREYEQYF
-,TRBJ2-7,13,-,TRBV7-2,TGTGCCAGCAGCTCGACCCGGTTACGCGAGCAGTACTTC,CASSSTRLREQYF
TRBD2,TRBJ2-5,15,-,TRBV2,TGTGCCAGCAGAGTAGCGGGAGGGGGTCAAGAGACCCAGTACTTC,CASRVAGGGQETQYF
-,TRBJ1-4,15,-,TRBV27,TGTGCCAGCAGTTTATCGCCAGGAACTAATGAAAAACTGTTTTTT,CASSLSPGTNEKLFF
TRBD1,TRBJ2-1,15,-,TRBV5-4,TGTGCCAGCAGTCAACAGGGGGCCCCATACAATGAGCAGTTCTTC,CASSQQGAPYNEQFF
-,TRBJ1-4,13,few,TRBV18,TGTGCCAGCTCACCGGGACGTAATGAAAAACTGTTTTTT,CASSPGRNEKLFF
-,TRBJ2-1,14,-,TRBV14,TGTGCCAGCAGCCTTGGATCCGGGGCGGAGGAGCAGTTCTTC,CASSLGSGAEEQFF
-,TRBJ2-5,15,-,TRBV11-2,TGTGCCAGCAGCTTGGATCTCGGTCTCCAAGAGACCCAGTACTTC,CASSLDLGLQETQYF
-,TRBJ2-2,15,once,TRBV5-1,TGCGCCAGCAGCTTGATGGGCGCAAGCACCGGGGAGCTGTTTTTT,CASSLMGASTGELFF
-,TRBJ1-1,14,-,TRBV18,TGTGCCAGCTCACCAGAGGGGGGGTGGACTGAAGCTTTCTTT,CASSPEGGWTEAFF
-,TRBJ1-5,15,-,TRBV4-2,TGTGCCAGCAGCCAAACCCGGACAGTTAATCAGCCCCAGCATTTT,CASSQTRTVNQPQHF
-,TRBJ2-7,11,-,TRBV7-6,TGTGCCAGCAGCTCCGCCTACGAGCAGTACTTC,CASSSAYEQYF
-,TRBJ2-3,17,-,TRBV5-1,TGCGCCAGCAGCCAGGACAGACCCACCCTCAACACAGATACGCAGTATTTT,CASSQDRPTLNTDTQYF
-,TRBJ2-7,15,-,TRBV28,TGTGCCAGCAGTTCCCTACCCCGAGGAGCCCACGAGCAGTACTTC,CASSSLPRGAHEQYF
-,TRBJ2-7,15,-,TRBV6-6,TGTGCCAGCTCCCGTGATCCAGGGGATCCCTACGAGCAGTACTTC,CASSRDPGDPYEQYF
TRBD1,TRBJ1-4,15,-,TRBV6-6,TGTGCCAGCAACCGGTACGGGACAGGGAATGAAAAACTGTTTTTT,CASNRYGTGNEKLFF
-,TRBJ2-1,13,-,TRBV5-6,TGTGCCAGCAGCCCCAGTTCCTACAATGAGCAGTTCTTC,CASSPSSYNEQFF
-,TRBJ2-1,14,-,TRBV6-5,TGTGCCAGCAGGGACTTTAGCTCCTACAATGAGCAGTTCTTC,CASRDFSSYNEQFF
-,TRBJ2-3,14,-,TRBV30,TGTGCCTGGAGTGTTCTAGCGCACACAGATACGCAGTATTTT,CAWSVLAHTDTQYF
-,TRBJ1-3,19,-,TRBV7-6,TGTGCCAGCAGCCGAAGTATAATCTCCGGCGAAGACTCTGGAAACACCATATATTTT,CASSRSIISGEDSGNTIYF
TRBD2,TRBJ2-5,16,once,TRBV7-6,TGTGCCAGCAGCTTGAAAGCGGGAGGGCCAGGGGAGACCCAGTACTTC,CASSLKAGGPGETQYF
-,TRBJ1-3,14,-,TRBV28,TGTGCCAGCAGACCAGGGATGGCTGGAAACACCATATATTTT,CASRPGMAGNTIYF
TRBD1,TRBJ2-7,14,-,TRBV9,TGTGCCAGCAGCGTAGGACAGGGGATCAACGAGCAGTACTTC,CASSVGQGINEQYF
TRBD2,TRBJ2-7,14,once,TRBV6-6,TGTGCCAGCAGTTTGACTAGCGGGGATTACGAGCAGTACTTC,CASSLTSGDYEQYF
-,TRBJ1-1,14,few,TRBV5-4,TGTGCCAGCAGCTTCCACCAGGGACACGATGAAGCTTTCTTT,CASSFHQGHDEAFF
-,TRBJ1-1,12,-,TRBV28,TGTGCCAGCAGCTACCGACAGGCTGAGGCTTTCTTT,CASSYRQAEAFF
TRBD1,TRBJ2-7,14,-,TRBV27,TGTGCCAGCAGACGGGACAGGAGCTCCTACGAGCAGTACTTC,CASRRDRSSYEQYF
-,TRBJ1-5,18,-,TRBV21-1,TGTGCCAGCAGCAAATTCTTTCAGCGGGGACAGAGCAATCAGCCCCAGCATTTT,CASSKFFQRGQSNQPQHF
TRBD1,TRBJ2-1,15,once,TRBV9,TGTGCCAGCAGCGTGGGACAGTGGATTGGTGATGAGCAGTTCTTC,CASSVGQWIGDEQFF
TRBD2,TRBJ2-3,14,-,TRBV2,TGTGCCAGCAGTCGACTAGCAAGCACAGATACGCAGTATTTT,CASSRLASTDTQYF
-,TRBJ1-1,14,-,TRBV11-2,TGTGCCAGCAGACACAACAGGGCTGGGGCTGAAGCTTTCTTT,CASRHNRAGAEAFF
-,TRBJ2-6,13,-,TRBV29-1,TGCAGCGTTGTTTCCTCTGGGGCCAACGTCCTGACTTTC,CSVVSSGANVLTF
TRBD2,TRBJ2-2,15,-,TRBV7-3,TGTGCCAGCAGCCGGACTAGCGGGAACACCGGGGAGCTGTTTTTT,CASSRTSGNTGELFF
-,TRBJ1-2,14,-,TRBV4-3,TGCGCCAGCAGCCAAGATTCGTCAGACTATGGCTACACCTTC,CASSQDSSDYGYTF
TRBD2,TRBJ2-5,15,-,TRBV7-9,TGTGCCAGCAGCCCAGGGACTAGCGGGCAAGAGACCCAGTACTTC,CASSPGTSGQETQYF
-,TRBJ1-2,17,-,TRBV9,TGTGCCAGCAGCGTAGGGGGGGACGGGTTTGGAAACTATGGCTACACCTTC,CASSVGGDGFGNYGYTF
TRBD2,TRBJ2-2,15,-,TRBV4-1,TGCGCCAGCAGCCAAGGACTAGCGGGTACCGGGGAGCTGTTTTTT,CASSQGLAGTGELFF
TRBD2,TRBJ2-3,18,-,TRBV7-2,TGTGCCAGCAGCTTGGACGAAAGGACTAGCGAGAGCACAGATACGCAGTATTTT,CASSLDERTSESTDTQYF
-,TRBJ1-1,15,-,TRBV19,TGTGCCAGTAGTCCCTTTCAGGGGAGGAACACTGAAGCTTTCTTT,CASSPFQGRNTEAFF
-,TRBJ1-1,12,-,TRBV5-6,TGTGCCAGCAGCCTGGAGGGTACTGAAGCTTTCTTT,CASSLEGTEAFF
TRBD1,TRBJ2-3,15,-,TRBV7-7,TGTGCCAGCAGCTCCTCAGGGGGCCCCACAGATACGCAGTATTTT,CASSSSGGPTDTQYF
-,TRBJ1-1,13,-,TRBV5-1,TGCGCCAGCAGCCAATACGAGGGCACTGAAGCTTTCTTT,CASSQYEGTEAFF